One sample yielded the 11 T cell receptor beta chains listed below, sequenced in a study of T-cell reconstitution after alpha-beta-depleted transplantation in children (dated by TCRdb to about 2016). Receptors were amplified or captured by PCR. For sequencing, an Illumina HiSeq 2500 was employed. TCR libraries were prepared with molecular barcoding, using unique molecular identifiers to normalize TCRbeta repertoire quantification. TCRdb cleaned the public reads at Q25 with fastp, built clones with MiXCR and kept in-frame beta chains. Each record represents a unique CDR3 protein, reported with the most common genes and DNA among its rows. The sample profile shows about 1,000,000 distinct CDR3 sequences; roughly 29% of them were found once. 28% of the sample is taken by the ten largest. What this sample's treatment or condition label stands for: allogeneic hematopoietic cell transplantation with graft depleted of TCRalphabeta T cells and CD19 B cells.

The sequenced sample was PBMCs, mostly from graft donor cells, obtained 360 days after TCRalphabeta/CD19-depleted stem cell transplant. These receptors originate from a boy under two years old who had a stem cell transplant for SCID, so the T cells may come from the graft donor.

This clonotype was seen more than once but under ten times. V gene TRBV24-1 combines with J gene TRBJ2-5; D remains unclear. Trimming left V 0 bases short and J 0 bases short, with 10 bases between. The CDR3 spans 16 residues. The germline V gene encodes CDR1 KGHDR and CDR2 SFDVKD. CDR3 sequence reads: CATSDLPQVYQETQYF. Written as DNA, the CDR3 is TGTGCCACCAGTGATTTGCCCCAAGTGTACCAAGAGACCCAGTACTTC.

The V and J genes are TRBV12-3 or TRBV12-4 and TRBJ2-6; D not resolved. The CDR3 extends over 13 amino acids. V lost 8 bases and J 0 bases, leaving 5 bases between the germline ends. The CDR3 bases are TGTGCCAGCGCGCTCTCTGGGGCCAACGTCCTGACTTTC. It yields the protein CASALSGANVLTF.

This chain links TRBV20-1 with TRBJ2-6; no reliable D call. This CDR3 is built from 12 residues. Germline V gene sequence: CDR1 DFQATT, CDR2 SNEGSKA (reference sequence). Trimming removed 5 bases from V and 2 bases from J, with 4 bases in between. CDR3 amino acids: CSASPGANVLTF. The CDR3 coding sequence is TGCAGTGCTTCCCCTGGGGCCAACGTCCTGACTTTC.

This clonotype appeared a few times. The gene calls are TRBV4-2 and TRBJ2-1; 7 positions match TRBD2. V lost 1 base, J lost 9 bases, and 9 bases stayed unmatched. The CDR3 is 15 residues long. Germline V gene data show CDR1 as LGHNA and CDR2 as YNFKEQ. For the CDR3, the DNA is TGTGCCAGCAGCCAAGGTCTAGCGGACCTGGGTGAGCAGTTCTTC. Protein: CASSQGLADLGEQFF.

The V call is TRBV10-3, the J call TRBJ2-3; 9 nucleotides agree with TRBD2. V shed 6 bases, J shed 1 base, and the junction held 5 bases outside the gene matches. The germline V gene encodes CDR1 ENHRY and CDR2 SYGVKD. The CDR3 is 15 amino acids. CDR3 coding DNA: TGTGCCATCAGCGCTAGCGGGGTTCGCACAGATACGCAGTATTTT. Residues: CAISASGVRTDTQYF.

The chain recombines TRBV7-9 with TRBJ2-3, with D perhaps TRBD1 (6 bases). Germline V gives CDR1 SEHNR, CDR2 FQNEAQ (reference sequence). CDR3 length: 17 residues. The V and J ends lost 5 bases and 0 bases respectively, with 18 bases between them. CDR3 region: CASSRITLDSSTDTQYF. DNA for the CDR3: TGTGCCAGCAGCCGAATAACCCTGGACAGCAGCACAGATACGCAGTATTTT.

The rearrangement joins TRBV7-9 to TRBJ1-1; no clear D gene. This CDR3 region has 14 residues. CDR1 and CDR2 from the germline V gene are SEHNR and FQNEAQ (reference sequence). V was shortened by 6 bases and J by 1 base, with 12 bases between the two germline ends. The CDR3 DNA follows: TGTGCCAGCAGAAGCTCCCTACCGAACACTGAAGCTTTCTTT. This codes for CASRSSLPNTEAFF.

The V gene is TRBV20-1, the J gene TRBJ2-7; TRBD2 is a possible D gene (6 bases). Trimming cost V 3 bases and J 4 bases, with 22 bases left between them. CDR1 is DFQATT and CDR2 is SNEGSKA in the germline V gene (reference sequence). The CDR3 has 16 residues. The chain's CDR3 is CSASAGPAALKYEQYF. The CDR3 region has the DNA TGCAGTGCTAGTGCGGGGCCAGCGGCGCTAAAATACGAGCAGTACTTC.

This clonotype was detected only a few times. CDR3 nucleotide sequence: TGCGCCAGCAGCTTAAACCCTCCCGCCGGGGAGCTGTTTTTT. Its protein product is CASSLNPPAGELFF. The rearrangement links TRBV5-1 to TRBJ2-2; the D is unclear. Trimming took off 2 bases at V and 6 bases at J, with 11 bases between the two ends. This CDR3 has 14 residues. Germline V gene lookup returns CDR1 SGHRS and CDR2 YFSETQ.

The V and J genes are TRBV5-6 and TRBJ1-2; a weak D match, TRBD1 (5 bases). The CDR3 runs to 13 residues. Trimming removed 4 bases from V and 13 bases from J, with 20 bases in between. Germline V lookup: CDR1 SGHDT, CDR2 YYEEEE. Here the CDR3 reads CASSPGPTGRGTF. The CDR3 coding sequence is TGTGCCAGCAGCCCAGGCCCAACAGGCCGAGGCACCTTC.

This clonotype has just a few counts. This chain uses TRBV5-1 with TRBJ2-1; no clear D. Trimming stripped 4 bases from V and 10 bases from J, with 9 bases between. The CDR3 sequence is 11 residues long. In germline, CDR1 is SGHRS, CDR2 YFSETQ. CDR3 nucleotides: TGCGCCAGCAGCCAGACGGAAGAGCAGTTCTTC. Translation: CASSQTEEQFF.